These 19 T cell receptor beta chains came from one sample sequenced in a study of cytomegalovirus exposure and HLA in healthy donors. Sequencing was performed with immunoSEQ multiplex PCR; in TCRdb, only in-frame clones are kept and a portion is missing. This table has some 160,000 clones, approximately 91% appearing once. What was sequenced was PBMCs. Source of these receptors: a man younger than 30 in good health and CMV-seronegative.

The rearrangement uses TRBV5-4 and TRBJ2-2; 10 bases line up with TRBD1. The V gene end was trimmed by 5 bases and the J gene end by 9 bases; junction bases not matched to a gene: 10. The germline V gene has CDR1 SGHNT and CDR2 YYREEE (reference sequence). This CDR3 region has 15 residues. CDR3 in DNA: TGTGCCAGCAGGTTCGCCGGGACAGGGGCCCGGGAGCTGTTTTTT. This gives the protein CASRFAGTGARELFF.

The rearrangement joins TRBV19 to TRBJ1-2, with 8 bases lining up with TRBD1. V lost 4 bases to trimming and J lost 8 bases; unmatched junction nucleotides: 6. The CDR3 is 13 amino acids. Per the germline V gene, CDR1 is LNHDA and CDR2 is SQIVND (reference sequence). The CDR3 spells CASSTGTGGGYTF. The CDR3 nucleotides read TGTGCCAGTAGTACTGGGACAGGCGGGGGCTACACCTTC.

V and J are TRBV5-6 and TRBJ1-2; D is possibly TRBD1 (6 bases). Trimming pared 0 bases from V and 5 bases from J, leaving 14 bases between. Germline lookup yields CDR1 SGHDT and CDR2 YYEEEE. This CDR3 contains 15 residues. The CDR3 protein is CASSLVGARGYGYTF. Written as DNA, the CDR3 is TGTGCCAGCAGCTTGGTCGGAGCCAGGGGTTATGGCTACACCTTC.

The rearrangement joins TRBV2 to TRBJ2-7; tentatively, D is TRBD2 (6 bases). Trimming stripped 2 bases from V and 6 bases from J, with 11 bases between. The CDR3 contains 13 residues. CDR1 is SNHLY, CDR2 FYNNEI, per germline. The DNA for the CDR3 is TGTGCCAGCAGTGAACCGCGGGACGGCGAGCAGTACTTC. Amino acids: CASSEPRDGEQYF.

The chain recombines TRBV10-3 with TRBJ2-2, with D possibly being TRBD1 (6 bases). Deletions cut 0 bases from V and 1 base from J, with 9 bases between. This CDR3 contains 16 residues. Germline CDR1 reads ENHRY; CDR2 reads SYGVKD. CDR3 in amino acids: CAISESKGQNTGELFF. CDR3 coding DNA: TGTGCCATCAGTGAGTCGAAGGGACAGAACACCGGGGAGCTGTTTTTT.

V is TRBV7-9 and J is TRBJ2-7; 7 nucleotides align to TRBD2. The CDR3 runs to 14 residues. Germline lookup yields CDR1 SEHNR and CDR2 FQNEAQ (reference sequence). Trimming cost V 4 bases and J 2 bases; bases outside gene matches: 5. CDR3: CASSSGTNPYEQYF. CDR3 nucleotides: TGTGCCAGCAGCTCCGGGACTAACCCCTACGAGCAGTACTTC.

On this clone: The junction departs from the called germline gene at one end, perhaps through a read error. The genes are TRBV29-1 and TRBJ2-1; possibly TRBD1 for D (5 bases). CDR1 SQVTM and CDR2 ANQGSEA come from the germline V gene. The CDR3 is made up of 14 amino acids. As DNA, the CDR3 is TGCAGCGTTCAAGACAGAAGCTCCTACAATGAGCAGTTCTTC. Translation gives CSVQDRSSYNEQFF.

The CDR3 DNA sequence: TGTGCCAGTAGTGCCCCCTTTACCTATAGCAATCAGCCCCAGCATTTT. Its translation: CASSAPFTYSNQPQHF. The chain combines TRBV19 with TRBJ1-5; D remains ambiguous. Trimming stripped 5 bases from V and 0 bases from J, with 14 bases between. Germline CDR1 and CDR2: LNHDA and SQIVND (reference sequence). The CDR3 is made up of 16 amino acids.

The CDR3 nucleotides read TGTGCCAGCAGTTTGCGGGACAGAAGTGAAGCTTTCTTT. The encoded protein is CASSLRDRSEAFF. The chain combines TRBV27 with TRBJ1-1, with 7 bases fitting TRBD1. The germline gives CDR1 MNHEY, CDR2 SMNVEV (reference sequence). V lost 3 bases, J lost 7 bases, and 5 bases stayed unmatched. This CDR3 has 13 residues.

The DNA of the CDR3 is TGCGCCAGCCGGGGACAGGGGGACAGGGAAAAACTGTTTTTT. It encodes CASRGQGDREKLFF. V usage is TRBV5-1 and J usage is TRBJ1-4; 11 nucleotides line up with TRBD1. Germline V gene data show CDR1 as SGHRS and CDR2 as YFSETQ. The CDR3 has 14 residues. Trimming at V came to 7 bases and at J to 8 bases, leaving 7 bases not matched to a gene.

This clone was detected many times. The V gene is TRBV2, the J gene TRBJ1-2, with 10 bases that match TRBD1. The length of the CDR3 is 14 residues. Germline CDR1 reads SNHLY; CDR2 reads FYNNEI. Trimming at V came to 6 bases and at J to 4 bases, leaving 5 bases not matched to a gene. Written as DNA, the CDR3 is TGTGCCAGCAGGGAGACAGGGGGCTCCTATGGCTACACCTTC. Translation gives CASRETGGSYGYTF. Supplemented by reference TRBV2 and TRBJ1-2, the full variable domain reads EPEVTQTPSHQVTQMGQEVILRCVPISNHLYFYWYRQILGQKVEFLVSFYNNEISEKSEIFDDQFSVERPDGSNFTLKIRSTKLEDSAMYFCASRETGGSYGYTFGSGTRLTVV.

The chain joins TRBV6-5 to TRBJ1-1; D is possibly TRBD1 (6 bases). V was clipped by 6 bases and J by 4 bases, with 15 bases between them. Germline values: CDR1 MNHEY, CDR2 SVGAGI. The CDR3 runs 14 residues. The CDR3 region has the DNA TGTGCCAGCAGAAGGGACATGAGGGGCACTGAAGCTTTCTTT. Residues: CASRRDMRGTEAFF.

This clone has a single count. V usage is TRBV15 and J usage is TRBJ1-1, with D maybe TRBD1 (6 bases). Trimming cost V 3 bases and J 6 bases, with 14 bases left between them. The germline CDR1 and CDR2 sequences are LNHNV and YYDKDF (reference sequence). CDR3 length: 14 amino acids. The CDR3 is CATSRTGRVAEAFF. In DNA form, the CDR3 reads TGTGCCACCAGCAGGACAGGTCGGGTCGCTGAAGCTTTCTTT. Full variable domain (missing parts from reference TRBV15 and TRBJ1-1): DAMVIQNPRYQVTQFGKPVTLSCSQTLNHNVMYWYQQKSSQAPKLLFHYYDKDFNNEADTPDNFQSRRPNTSFCFLDIRSPGLGDTAMYLCATSRTGRVAEAFFGQGTRLTVV.

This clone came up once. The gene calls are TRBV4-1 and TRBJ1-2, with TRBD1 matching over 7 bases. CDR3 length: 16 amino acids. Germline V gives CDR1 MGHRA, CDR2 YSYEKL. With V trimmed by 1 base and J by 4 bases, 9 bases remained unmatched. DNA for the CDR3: TGCGCCAGCAGCCAAGTACCTCGGGACAGAACCTATGGCTACACCTTC. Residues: CASSQVPRDRTYGYTF.

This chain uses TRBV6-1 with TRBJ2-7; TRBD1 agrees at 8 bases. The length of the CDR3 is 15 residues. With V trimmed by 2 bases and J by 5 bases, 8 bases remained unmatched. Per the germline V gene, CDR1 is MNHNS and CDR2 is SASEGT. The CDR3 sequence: CASSERQGNWNEQYF. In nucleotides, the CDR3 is TGTGCCAGCAGTGAACGACAGGGGAATTGGAACGAGCAGTACTTC.

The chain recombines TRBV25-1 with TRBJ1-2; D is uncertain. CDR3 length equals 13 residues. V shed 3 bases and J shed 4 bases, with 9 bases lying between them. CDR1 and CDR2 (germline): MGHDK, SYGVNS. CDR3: CASSDSDIYGYTF. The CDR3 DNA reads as TGTGCCAGCAGTGACTCAGATATCTATGGCTACACCTTC.

The CDR3 sequence is CASSLATSGTSQETQYF. CDR3 bases: TGCGCCAGCAGCTTGGCCACTAGCGGGACCTCCCAAGAGACCCAGTACTTC. This chain links TRBV5-1 with TRBJ2-5; 10 nucleotides agree with TRBD2. The CDR3 is 17 residues long. Germline CDR1 SGHRS, CDR2 YFSETQ. V was pared by 0 bases and J by 1 base, with 6 bases of the junction left unmatched.

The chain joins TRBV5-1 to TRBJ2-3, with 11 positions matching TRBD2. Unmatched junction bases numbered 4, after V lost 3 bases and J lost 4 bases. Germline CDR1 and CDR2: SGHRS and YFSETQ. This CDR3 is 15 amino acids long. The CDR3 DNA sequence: TGCGCCAGCAGCTCAGCTAGCGGGAGGTCAGATACGCAGTATTTT. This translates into CASSSASGRSDTQYF.

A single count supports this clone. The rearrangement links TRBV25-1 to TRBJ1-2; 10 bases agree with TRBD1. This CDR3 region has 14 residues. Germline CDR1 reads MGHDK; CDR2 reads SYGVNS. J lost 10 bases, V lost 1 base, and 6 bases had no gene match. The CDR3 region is CASSESGTGDDYTF. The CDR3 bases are TGTGCCAGCAGTGAATCCGGGACAGGGGACGACTACACCTTC.